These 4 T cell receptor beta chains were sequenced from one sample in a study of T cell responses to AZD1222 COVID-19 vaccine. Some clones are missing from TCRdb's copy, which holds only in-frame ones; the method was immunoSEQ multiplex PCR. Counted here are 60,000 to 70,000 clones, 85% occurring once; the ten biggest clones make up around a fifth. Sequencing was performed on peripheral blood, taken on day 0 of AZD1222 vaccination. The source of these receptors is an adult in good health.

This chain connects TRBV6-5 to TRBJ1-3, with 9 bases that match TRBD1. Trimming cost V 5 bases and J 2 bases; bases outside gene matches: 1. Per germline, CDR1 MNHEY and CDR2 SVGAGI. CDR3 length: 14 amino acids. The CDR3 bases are TGTGCCAGCAGTCGACAGGGGGCTGGAAACACCATATATTTT. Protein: CASSRQGAGNTIYF.

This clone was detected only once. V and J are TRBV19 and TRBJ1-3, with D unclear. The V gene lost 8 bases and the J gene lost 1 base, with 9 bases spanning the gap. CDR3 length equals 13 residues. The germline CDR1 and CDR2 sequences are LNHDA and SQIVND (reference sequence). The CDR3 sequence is CASWSGSGNTIYF. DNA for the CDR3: TGTGCCAGTTGGAGTGGGTCTGGAAACACCATATATTTT.

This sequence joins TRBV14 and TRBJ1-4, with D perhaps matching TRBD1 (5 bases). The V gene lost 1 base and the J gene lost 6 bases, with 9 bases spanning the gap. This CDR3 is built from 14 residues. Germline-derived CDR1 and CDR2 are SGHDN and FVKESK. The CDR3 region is CASSQGQPYEKLFF. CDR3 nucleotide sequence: TGTGCCAGCAGCCAAGGACAGCCTTATGAAAAACTGTTTTTT.

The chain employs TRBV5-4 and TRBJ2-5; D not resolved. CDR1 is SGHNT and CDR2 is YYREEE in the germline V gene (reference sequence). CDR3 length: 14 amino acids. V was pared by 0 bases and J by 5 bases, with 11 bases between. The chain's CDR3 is CASSLVVAGETQYF. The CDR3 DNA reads TGTGCCAGCAGCTTGGTTGTGGCTGGGGAGACCCAGTACTTC.